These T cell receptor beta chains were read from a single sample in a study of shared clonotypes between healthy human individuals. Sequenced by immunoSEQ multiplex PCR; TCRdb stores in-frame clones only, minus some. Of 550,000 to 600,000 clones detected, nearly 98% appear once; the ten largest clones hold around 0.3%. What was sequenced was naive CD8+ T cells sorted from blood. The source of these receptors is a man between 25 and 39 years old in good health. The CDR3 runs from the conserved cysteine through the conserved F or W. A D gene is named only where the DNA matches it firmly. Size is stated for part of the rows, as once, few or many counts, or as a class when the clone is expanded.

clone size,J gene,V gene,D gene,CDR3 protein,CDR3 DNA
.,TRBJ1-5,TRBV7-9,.,CASSPQRSSNQPQHF,TGTGCCAGCAGCCCTCAAAGATCTAGCAATCAGCCCCAGCATTTT
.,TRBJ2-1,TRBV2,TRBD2,CASSPRAGVTYNEQFF,TGTGCCAGCAGTCCGCGAGCGGGAGTCACCTACAATGAGCAGTTCTTC
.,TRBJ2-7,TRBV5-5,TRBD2,CASSLSRTSGNLYEQYF,TGTGCCAGCAGCTTGTCGCGGACTAGCGGGAACTTGTACGAGCAGTACTTC
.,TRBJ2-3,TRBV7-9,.,CASSLAVKDTQYF,TGTGCCAGCAGCTTAGCTGTCAAAGATACGCAGTATTTT
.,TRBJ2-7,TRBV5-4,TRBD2,CASRFSGGDYEQYF,TGTGCCAGCAGATTCAGCGGGGGGGACTACGAGCAGTACTTC
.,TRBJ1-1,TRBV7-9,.,CASSPPTNPGAEAFF,TGTGCCAGCAGCCCCCCGACTAACCCGGGGGCTGAAGCTTTCTTT
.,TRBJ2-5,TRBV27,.,CASSFQGLQETQYF,TGTGCCAGCAGTTTCCAGGGTCTCCAAGAGACCCAGTACTTC
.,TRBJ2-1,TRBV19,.,CASSIVSSGSYNEQFF,TGTGCCAGTAGTATAGTGAGTAGCGGCTCCTACAATGAGCAGTTCTTC
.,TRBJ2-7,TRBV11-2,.,CASSQPGLGEQYF,TGTGCCAGCAGCCAACCGGGTCTCGGGGAGCAGTACTTC
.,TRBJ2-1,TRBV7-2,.,CASSLATASDHPLNEQFF,TGTGCCAGCAGCTTAGCTACAGCGTCTGACCATCCCCTCAATGAGCAGTTCTTC
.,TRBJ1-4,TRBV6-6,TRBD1,CASSSRQGTNEKLFF,TGTGCCAGCAGTTCACGACAGGGGACTAATGAAAAACTGTTTTTT
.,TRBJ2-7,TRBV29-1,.,CSVVQGFYEQYF,TGCAGCGTTGTCCAGGGATTCTACGAGCAGTACTTC
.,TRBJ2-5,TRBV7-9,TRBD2,CASSLRVAGRETQYF,TGTGCCAGCAGCTTAAGAGTAGCGGGGAGAGAGACCCAGTACTTC
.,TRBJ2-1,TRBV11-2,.,CASSPSGGIYNEQFF,TGTGCCAGCAGCCCGAGCGGCGGGATCTACAATGAGCAGTTCTTC
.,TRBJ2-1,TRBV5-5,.,CASSLTPAYNEQFF,TGTGCCAGCAGCTTGACCCCAGCCTACAATGAGCAGTTCTTC
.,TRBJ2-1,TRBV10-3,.,CAIRRRILESYNEQFF,TGTGCCATCAGAAGACGAATCCTTGAGTCCTACAATGAGCAGTTCTTC
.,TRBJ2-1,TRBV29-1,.,CSVGPSSSYNEQFF,TGCAGCGTTGGTCCCTCTAGCTCCTACAATGAGCAGTTCTTC
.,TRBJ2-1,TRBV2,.,CASSEDSSSYNEQFF,TGTGCCAGCAGTGAAGACTCGAGCTCCTACAATGAGCAGTTCTTC
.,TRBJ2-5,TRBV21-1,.,CASSKAEGGAETQYF,TGTGCCAGCAGCAAAGCGGAAGGGGGCGCGGAGACCCAGTACTTC
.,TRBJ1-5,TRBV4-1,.,CASSQDPGENQPQHF,TGCGCCAGCAGCCAAGATCCAGGGGAGAATCAGCCCCAGCATTTT
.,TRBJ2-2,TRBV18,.,CASSPRFRPTGSNTGELFF,TGTGCCAGCTCACCACGGTTTAGGCCGACAGGCTCGAACACCGGGGAGCTGTTTTTT
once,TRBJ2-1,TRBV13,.,CASSLGSDEQFF,TGTGCCAGCAGCCTGGGGTCCGATGAGCAGTTCTTC
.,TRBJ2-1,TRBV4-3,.,CASSQDSLLQFF,TGCGCCAGCAGCCAAGATAGCCTACTGCAGTTCTTC
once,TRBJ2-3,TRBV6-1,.,CASSEAGPGDRADTQYF,TGTGCCAGCAGTGAAGCGGGGCCAGGGGATCGCGCAGATACGCAGTATTTT
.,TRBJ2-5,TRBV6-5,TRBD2,CASSYSIGEGETQYF,TGTGCCAGCAGTTACTCGATCGGGGAGGGAGAGACCCAGTACTTC
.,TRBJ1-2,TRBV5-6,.,CASSPGLILYGYTF,TGTGCCAGCAGCCCTGGACTTATCCTCTATGGCTACACCTTC
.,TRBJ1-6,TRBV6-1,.,CASSDSGPSPLHF,TGTGCCAGCAGTGATTCTGGCCCATCACCCCTCCACTTT
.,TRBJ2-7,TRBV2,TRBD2,CASSQGVLAGDSYEQYF,TGTGCCAGCAGCCAAGGCGTGTTAGCGGGAGACTCCTACGAGCAGTACTTC
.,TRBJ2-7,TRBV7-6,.,CASSSDNYEQYF,TGTGCCAGCAGCTCCGACAACTACGAGCAGTACTTC